The 31 T cell receptor beta chains presented below share a single source sample, sequenced in a study of cytomegalovirus exposure and HLA in healthy donors. The PCR had 60 Vbeta and 13 Jbeta primers. The data were produced by immunoSEQ multiplex PCR, yet TCRdb's version contains in-frame clones alone and is incomplete. This sample carries 130,000 to 150,000 clones, 70% to 80% of them seen once, and the ten largest clones take approximately 4%. Input material: PBMCs. These receptors all come from a man between 18 and 29 years old in good health and CMV-seronegative.

The chain recombines TRBV7-3 with TRBJ2-3; D not resolved. V gave up 5 bases and J gave up 4 bases, with 13 bases separating them. This CDR3 comprises 14 residues. Germline V gene lookup returns CDR1 SGHTA and CDR2 FQGTGA. As DNA, the CDR3 is TGTGCCAGCAGCCCGCTCACGAGCGCAGATACGCAGTATTTT. This encodes CASSPLTSADTQYF. Full variable domain (outside the CDR3, taken from reference TRBV7-3 and TRBJ2-3): GAGVSQTPSNKVTEKGKYVELRCDPISGHTALYWYRQSLGQGPEFLIYFQGTGAADDSGLPNDRFFAVRPEGSVSTLKIQRTERGDSAVYLCASSPLTSADTQYFGPGTRLTVL.

This clone was detected only once. The chain combines TRBV7-9 with TRBJ2-1; D possibly corresponds to TRBD2 (6 bases). This CDR3 contains 15 residues. Germline V CDR1 and CDR2: SEHNR, FQNEAQ (reference sequence). The V and J ends lost 2 bases and 4 bases respectively, with 12 bases between them. CDR3 bases: TGTGCCAGCAGCTTACCGGGCGGGACTTACAATGAGCAGTTCTTC. The encoded protein is CASSLPGGTYNEQFF.

This clone has a count of ten or more. CDR3 amino acids: CASSGVGSRYNEQFF. CDR3 nucleotide sequence: TGCGCCAGCAGCGGAGTGGGTAGCAGATACAATGAGCAGTTCTTC. The chain couples TRBV4-1 to TRBJ2-1; D remains unclear. CDR1 is MGHRA, CDR2 YSYEKL, per germline. The CDR3 consists of 15 residues. V shed 5 bases and J shed 4 bases, with 15 bases lying between them.

This chain uses TRBV18 with TRBJ2-2, with 7 bases fitting TRBD1. After removal of 8 bases from V and 1 base from J, the junction contained 4 bases not matched to a gene. Germline V gives CDR1 KGHSH, CDR2 LQKENI. The CDR3 totals 14 residues. CDR3 DNA sequence: TGTGCCAGCATGACAGGGAGGAACACCGGGGAGCTGTTTTTT. Translated: CASMTGRNTGELFF.

The chain couples TRBV4-1 to TRBJ1-3, with D unresolved. Trimming shortened V by 0 bases and J by 0 bases, and 6 bases separated the two germline ends. CDR3 length: 15 residues. In germline, CDR1 is MGHRA, CDR2 YSYEKL. This CDR3 reads CASSQDQASGNTIYF. DNA for the CDR3: TGCGCCAGCAGCCAAGACCAGGCCTCTGGAAACACCATATATTTT.

The chain is built from TRBV9 and TRBJ2-7; D remains ambiguous. CDR3 length: 14 residues. Germline V lookup: CDR1 SGDLS, CDR2 YYNGEE. Deletions cut 3 bases from V and 0 bases from J, with 10 bases between. Written as DNA, the CDR3 is TGTGCCAGCAGCGCCCTCATTAGCTCCTACGAGCAGTACTTC. It encodes CASSALISSYEQYF.

This rearrangement joins TRBV29-1 to TRBJ2-2, with a possible D match to TRBD1 (5 bases). The germline CDR1 and CDR2 sequences are SQVTM and ANQGSEA. The V end lost 7 bases, the J end lost 6 bases, and 15 bases lay between the germline ends. This CDR3 region has 13 residues. The DNA of the CDR3 is TGCAGCGGGAAAGTGACAGCTTCCGGGGAGCTGTTTTTT. It is translated as CSGKVTASGELFF.

This chain uses TRBV7-8 with TRBJ2-7; 8 bases are shared with TRBD1. V trimming: 4 bases; J trimming: 7 bases; junction bases outside the gene matches: 9. Germline V lookup: CDR1 SGHVS, CDR2 FQNEAQ. The CDR3 consists of 14 residues. This CDR3 reads CASSSPGQGKEQYF. CDR3 in DNA: TGTGCCAGCAGCTCCCCCGGACAGGGTAAGGAGCAGTACTTC. Supplemented by reference TRBV7-8 and TRBJ2-7, the full variable domain reads GAGVSQSPRYKVAKRGQDVALRCDPISGHVSLFWYQQALGQGPEFLTYFQNEAQLDKSGLPSDRFFAERPEGSVSTLKIQRTQQEDSAVYLCASSSPGQGKEQYFGPGTRLTVT.

The V and J genes are TRBV9 and TRBJ2-7, with 8 bases lining up with TRBD2. From germline, CDR1 is SGDLS and CDR2 YYNGEE. This CDR3 region has 15 residues. The V and J ends lost 6 bases and 3 bases, in that order; junction bases with no gene match: 11. CDR3 sequence (DNA): TGTGCCAGCACCCCCCATCCTAGCGGGCTCTACGAGCAGTACTTC. This sequence encodes CASTPHPSGLYEQYF.

A few counts support this clone. The gene calls are TRBV7-3 and TRBJ2-2, with D unclear. Trimming took 2 bases from V and 5 from J, leaving 6 bases between them. The CDR3 is 13 residues long. The germline gives CDR1 SGHTA, CDR2 FQGTGA. The CDR3 DNA reads as TGTGCCAGCAGCTTAGAGAGGACCGGGGAGCTGTTTTTT. Translation gives CASSLERTGELFF. Combining the CDR3 with reference TRBV7-3 and TRBJ2-2 gives the whole variable domain GAGVSQTPSNKVTEKGKYVELRCDPISGHTALYWYRQSLGQGPEFLIYFQGTGAADDSGLPNDRFFAVRPEGSVSTLKIQRTERGDSAVYLCASSLERTGELFFGEGSRLTVL.

The CDR3 sequence is CASKLGGVRYEQYF. As DNA, the CDR3 is TGTGCCAGCAAATTGGGGGGAGTCCGCTACGAGCAGTACTTC. V is TRBV28 and J is TRBJ2-7, with D possibly TRBD2 on 6 matching bases. The CDR3 covers 14 residues. CDR1 and CDR2 (germline): MDHEN, SYDVKM. V lost 7 bases to trimming and J lost 3 bases, with 16 bases between them. The full variable domain, its missing parts supplied by reference TRBV28 and TRBJ2-7, is DVKVTQSSRYLVKRTGEKVFLECVQDMDHENMFWYRQDPGLGLRLIYFSYDVKMKEKGDIPEGYSVSREKKERFSLILESASTNQTSMYLCASKLGGVRYEQYFGPGTRLTVT.

Concerning this clone itself: This CDR3 is also generated by other DNA sequences in the sample. The DNA of the CDR3 is TGTGCCAGCAGCTTGGACAGGTACGAGCAGTACTTC. Its protein product is CASSLDRYEQYF. The J gene is TRBJ2-7, the V gene TRBV11-2; 7 bases are a match to TRBD1. The trim removed 3 bases at V and 4 bases at J, leaving 0 bases unmatched. CDR1 is SGHAT, CDR2 FQNNGV, per germline. CDR3 length: 12 residues.

This clone turned up a few times. The chain is built from TRBV19 and TRBJ1-1; D gene ambiguous. The CDR3 loop spans 13 amino acids. V was trimmed by 3 bases and J by 0 bases, leaving 5 bases between them. Per germline, CDR1 LNHDA and CDR2 SQIVND (reference sequence). This CDR3 is CASSISVNTEAFF. In nucleotides, the CDR3 is TGTGCCAGTAGTATTTCAGTGAACACTGAAGCTTTCTTT.

This clone was counted once. This chain uses TRBV28 with TRBJ2-7; 12 positions match TRBD2. The CDR3 covers 14 residues. Germline V gene lookup returns CDR1 MDHEN and CDR2 SYDVKM. V gave up 4 bases and J gave up 3 bases; unmatched junction bases: 1. The CDR3 region is CASSWTSGIYEQYF. The CDR3 bases are TGTGCCAGCAGTTGGACTAGCGGGATCTACGAGCAGTACTTC. Variable domain in full (rest from reference TRBV28 and TRBJ2-7): DVKVTQSSRYLVKRTGEKVFLECVQDMDHENMFWYRQDPGLGLRLIYFSYDVKMKEKGDIPEGYSVSREKKERFSLILESASTNQTSMYLCASSWTSGIYEQYFGPGTRLTVT.

The chain uses TRBV18 and TRBJ2-7; TRBD1 matches at 8 bases. CDR1 and CDR2 from the germline V gene are KGHSH and LQKENI. The CDR3 consists of 14 residues. J lost 7 bases, V lost 6 bases, and 11 bases had no gene match. CDR3 DNA sequence: TGTGCCAGCTCCCCCCCGACAGGGGCCAAGGAGCAGTACTTC. Translation: CASSPPTGAKEQYF.

The chain recombines TRBV19 with TRBJ1-2; 7 bases match TRBD1. The V gene end was trimmed by 3 bases and the J gene end by 0 bases; junction bases not matched to a gene: 10. The V gene's germline CDR1 is LNHDA and CDR2 SQIVND (reference sequence). This CDR3 contains 17 residues. The DNA for the CDR3 is TGTGCCAGTAGTATTCAAACAGGGGCAAGCTCTAACTATGGCTACACCTTC. It yields the protein CASSIQTGASSNYGYTF.

This clone was picked up a small number of times. The gene calls are TRBV5-5 and TRBJ2-1; possible D gene TRBD2, 5 bases. The V gene lost 4 bases and the J gene lost 0 bases, with 11 bases spanning the gap. CDR1 and CDR2 (germline): SGHKS, YYEKEE (reference sequence). The CDR3 length is 15 residues. The CDR3 DNA follows: TGTGCCAGCAGCCTCTCGGGGAGCTCCTACAATGAGCAGTTCTTC. Translating it yields CASSLSGSSYNEQFF.

This clone appeared a few times. The chain is built from TRBV5-8 and TRBJ1-4; D uncertain. Looked up from germline, CDR1 is SGHTS and CDR2 is YDEGEE. Between the trimmed V and J ends, which lost 2 bases and 8 bases, there was a span of 4 bases. The CDR3 spans 11 residues. For the CDR3, the DNA is TGTGCCAGCAGCTTAGCGGAAAAACTGTTTTTT. It encodes CASSLAEKLFF.

The sample holds one count of this clone. The chain is built from TRBV6-5 and TRBJ1-5; D remains ambiguous. From germline, CDR1 is MNHEY and CDR2 SVGAGI. Between the trimmed V and J ends, which lost 7 bases and 0 bases, there was a span of 13 bases. This CDR3 region has 15 residues. CDR3 in DNA: TGTGCCAGCACTCCCTCTATCGATAGCAATCAGCCCCAGCATTTT. It yields the protein CASTPSIDSNQPQHF.

The chain couples TRBV7-3 to TRBJ2-2; 7 positions agree with TRBD1. CDR1 SGHTA and CDR2 FQGTGA come from the germline V gene. The V gene end was trimmed by 0 bases and the J gene end by 0 bases; junction bases not matched to a gene: 4. The CDR3 consists of 17 residues. The CDR3 bases are TGTGCCAGCAGCTTAACGCCGGGACAGTCGAACACCGGGGAGCTGTTTTTT. It specifies CASSLTPGQSNTGELFF.

As to this clone: Relative to the germline gene, one junction end is altered; a read error may explain this. This chain joins TRBV2 and TRBJ1-2; D not certain. Germline V gene sequence: CDR1 SNHLY, CDR2 FYNNEI. This CDR3 is built from 15 residues. This CDR3 is CASREAEGWGGGYTF. The CDR3 DNA follows: TGTGCCAGCAGAGAAGCAGAGGGTTGGGGTGGAGGCTACACCTTC.

Many counts were recorded for this clone. The CDR3 DNA reads as TGTGCCAGCAGTGGGCCCCGGGGGAGCAATCAGCCCCAGCATTTT. Amino acid sequence: CASSGPRGSNQPQHF. The chain carries TRBV6-1 and TRBJ1-5, with D possibly TRBD1 on 5 matching bases. Germline V gene sequence: CDR1 MNHNS, CDR2 SASEGT. CDR3 length: 15 residues. V lost 4 bases and J 1 base, leaving 11 bases between the germline ends.

The gene calls are TRBV29-1 and TRBJ1-1; D not certain. The CDR3 consists of 10 residues. With 4 bases removed from V and 11 bases from J, the gap between germline ends came to 11 bases. The germline gives CDR1 SQVTM, CDR2 ANQGSEA. The CDR3: CSVVSPRAFF. CDR3 nucleotides: TGCAGCGTTGTAAGTCCCCGGGCTTTCTTT.

The chain couples TRBV7-3 to TRBJ2-5; 8 bases map to TRBD2. V was pared by 5 bases and J by 5 bases, with 7 bases of the junction left unmatched. The length of the CDR3 is 14 residues. Per germline, CDR1 SGHTA and CDR2 FQGTGA. The CDR3 reads CASSLSGSEETQYF. The CDR3 DNA is TGTGCCAGCAGCCTAAGCGGGAGCGAGGAGACCCAGTACTTC. The full variable domain, with the rest looked up from reference TRBV7-3 and TRBJ2-5, is GAGVSQTPSNKVTEKGKYVELRCDPISGHTALYWYRQSLGQGPEFLIYFQGTGAADDSGLPNDRFFAVRPEGSVSTLKIQRTERGDSAVYLCASSLSGSEETQYFGPGTRLLVL.

The rearrangement uses TRBV19 and TRBJ2-2; TRBD1 aligns across 10 bases. From germline, CDR1 is LNHDA and CDR2 SQIVND (reference sequence). Germline trimming cut 8 bases from V and 1 base from J; bases unmatched to any gene: 10. The CDR3 has 17 amino acids. For the CDR3, the DNA is TGTGCCAGTGGACGACGCGGGACAGGGGAGAACACCGGGGAGCTGTTTTTT. Amino acids: CASGRRGTGENTGELFF. The full variable domain, completed using reference TRBV19 and TRBJ2-2, is DGGITQSPKYLFRKEGQNVTLSCEQNLNHDAMYWYRQDPGQGLRLIYYSQIVNDFQKGDIAEGYSVSREKKESFPLTVTSAQKNPTAFYLCASGRRGTGENTGELFFGEGSRLTVL.

The chain links TRBV9 to TRBJ2-1; weak D call: TRBD1 (6 bases). This CDR3 region has 15 residues. V dropped 4 bases and J dropped 1 base, with 12 bases sitting between them. Germline loops: CDR1 SGDLS, CDR2 YYNGEE. In DNA form, the CDR3 reads TGTGCCAGCAGCCCAGGGGACCGTTCCTACAATGAGCAGTTCTTC. Residues: CASSPGDRSYNEQFF.

A word on this clone: This sample includes further DNA sequences coding for the same CDR3. This rearrangement joins TRBV6-6 to TRBJ1-1, with D possibly TRBD1 on 6 matching bases. The V and J ends lost 5 bases and 4 bases respectively, with 14 bases between them. The CDR3 spans 14 residues. Germline loops: CDR1 MNHNY, CDR2 SVGAGI (reference sequence). The CDR3 DNA is TGTGCCAGCAGTCCCCAGGGAGGGGGCACTGAAGCTTTCTTT. This encodes CASSPQGGGTEAFF.

The chain is built from TRBV18 and TRBJ1-5; 8 nucleotides line up with TRBD1. Germline-derived CDR1 and CDR2 are KGHSH and LQKENI. CDR3 size: 14 residues. The V and J ends lost 4 bases and 1 base, in that order; junction bases with no gene match: 0. The CDR3 is CASSRQGSNQPQHF. DNA for the CDR3: TGTGCCAGCTCACGACAGGGGAGCAATCAGCCCCAGCATTTT.

The chain combines TRBV2 with TRBJ2-5; 9 bases map to TRBD2. The CDR3 runs to 15 residues. The ends lost 3 bases at V and 3 bases at J; junction bases unmatched: 5. Per the germline V gene, CDR1 is SNHLY and CDR2 is FYNNEI. The CDR3 DNA sequence: TGTGCCAGCAGTGATAGCGGGGGACAGAAAGAGACCCAGTACTTC. It is translated as CASSDSGGQKETQYF.

The V gene is TRBV5-4, the J gene TRBJ2-5; 10 bases agree with TRBD2. J was trimmed by 4 bases and V by 3 bases; bases with no gene match: 3. In germline, CDR1 is SGHNT, CDR2 YYREEE (reference sequence). CDR3 length equals 14 residues. This CDR3 reads CASSSGTSVETQYF. CDR3 DNA sequence: TGTGCCAGCAGCTCAGGGACTAGCGTAGAGACCCAGTACTTC.

This clone appeared once. The gene calls are TRBV7-9 and TRBJ2-7, with TRBD1 as a possible D gene (7 bases). CDR1 SEHNR and CDR2 FQNEAQ come from the germline V gene (reference sequence). The CDR3 has 15 amino acids. V dropped 4 bases and J dropped 3 bases, with 16 bases sitting between them. Written as DNA, the CDR3 is TGTGCCAGCAGCTCTGACAGGGAGGCTGTCTACGAGCAGTACTTC. This translates into CASSSDREAVYEQYF.